This is a list of T cell receptor beta chains from one sample in a study of spatial heterogeneity in lung cancer. One entry per CDR3 protein results from TCRdb running MiXCR on the 5' RACE reads. Among tens of thousands of distinct CDR3 sequences listed, 6% to 8% were seen once. Here the sequenced sample was PBMCs, taken at surgery. Receptors were obtained from a male donor with early-stage non-small cell lung cancer. Each CDR3 is given with its conserved first and last residue. Each record gives: CDR3 length, J gene, V gene, CDR3 protein.

length: 13
J: TRBJ1-5
V: TRBV29-1
CDR3: CSVGQGSGQPQHF

length: 13
J: TRBJ1-3
V: TRBV12-3/TRBV12-4
CDR3: CASRLFSGNTIYF

length: 13
J: TRBJ2-7
V: TRBV6-5
CDR3: CASSYGTRFEQYF

length: 17
J: TRBJ2-1
V: TRBV20-1
CDR3: CSASTGTSRIYYNEQFF

length: 15
J: TRBJ1-5
V: TRBV6-5
CDR3: CASSYSEGSNQPQHF

length: 14
J: TRBJ2-5
V: TRBV29-1
CDR3: CSVEDLFEGETQYF

length: 15
J: TRBJ2-1
V: TRBV3-1
CDR3: CASSKGTGSYNEQFF

length: 16
J: TRBJ1-2
V: TRBV7-7
CDR3: CASRPRPGVANYGYTF

length: 13
J: TRBJ1-1
V: TRBV9
CDR3: CASSVVVNTEAFF

length: 15
J: TRBJ2-7
V: TRBV9
CDR3: CASSAGGFGRDEQYF

length: 21
J: TRBJ2-3
V: TRBV20-1
CDR3: CSARSSPGLAGGPLVLRSQYF

length: 15
J: TRBJ2-3
V: TRBV18
CDR3: CASSPPTASTDTQYF

length: 13
J: TRBJ1-2
V: TRBV7-3
CDR3: CASSPRTDYGYTF

length: 15
J: TRBJ2-1
V: TRBV7-2
CDR3: CASSRPWGADNEQFF

length: 14
J: TRBJ1-6
V: TRBV6-5
CDR3: CASSYGRTNSPLHF

length: 13
J: TRBJ2-7
V: TRBV27
CDR3: CASSSTQPGQSYF

length: 13
J: TRBJ2-1
V: TRBV20-1
CDR3: CSAPSTGKNEQFF

length: 14
J: TRBJ2-3
V: TRBV25-1
CDR3: CASSATGVTDTQYF

length: 13
J: TRBJ1-1
V: TRBV7-8
CDR3: CASSLAGATEAFF

length: 15
J: TRBJ2-5
V: TRBV6-5
CDR3: CASSRGTSGQETQYF

length: 14
J: TRBJ1-1
V: TRBV12-3/TRBV12-4
CDR3: CASSLQTGDTEAFF

length: 13
J: TRBJ1-6
V: TRBV10-2
CDR3: CASTRDIASPLHF

length: 14
J: TRBJ1-2
V: TRBV25-1
CDR3: CASSGRTANYGYTF

length: 18
J: TRBJ2-1
V: TRBV27
CDR3: CASSSVMTSGPTYNEQFF

length: 12
J: TRBJ1-2
V: TRBV7-2
CDR3: CASSLVSRGYTF

length: 13
J: TRBJ1-2
V: TRBV24-1
CDR3: CATSDGARYGYTF

length: 15
J: TRBJ2-2
V: TRBV7-6
CDR3: CASSFGTVNTGELFF

length: 13
J: TRBJ1-5
V: TRBV5-6
CDR3: CASSLFEYQPQHF

length: 13
J: TRBJ1-1
V: TRBV19
CDR3: CASSTAGHTEAFF

length: 15
J: TRBJ1-3
V: TRBV20-1
CDR3: CSARPRRASGNTIYF

length: 16
J: TRBJ1-6
V: TRBV20-1
CDR3: CSAKLDRGNYNSPLHF

length: 14
J: TRBJ1-2
V: TRBV29-1
CDR3: CSVDPGTGSYGYTF